The T cell receptor beta chain described here comes from a study of blood T cell repertoires in COVID-19. This clone appeared once. The method was immunoSEQ multiplex PCR; TCRdb's version includes in-frame clones alone and lacks a portion of them. The sample shows fewer than 200,000 clones, 88% of them seen only once. Trimming at V came to 5 bases and at J to 2 bases, leaving 7 bases not matched to a gene. The CDR3 has 15 amino acids. The germline V gene has CDR1 SGHNT and CDR2 YYREEE (reference sequence). The receptor's source is a man aged 60-69 years with acute or convalescent COVID-19. Sequencing input: peripheral blood. V usage is TRBV5-4 and J usage is TRBJ2-7, with 10 bases aligning to TRBD1. The CDR3 reads CASSPTGGLAYEQYF. The CDR3 nucleotides read TGTGCCAGCAGTCCGACAGGGGGCCTGGCCTACGAGCAGTACTTC.